Listed here are 22 T cell receptor beta chains from one sample, sequenced in a study of regulatory T cells in long-lasting Graves disease. Time point described: newly diagnosed GD, antithyroid drugs for less than 3 months. Construction of the TCR library relied on RNA isolated from PBMCs. HTBI primers from iRepertoire and Arm-PCR of CDR3 regions yielded the TCR beta libraries. TCRdb ran MiXCR on the multiplex PCR reads and lists one entry per CDR3 protein. The data contain approximately 250,000 distinct CDR3 sequences, about a sixth of them singletons. Sample: peripheral blood mononuclear cells (PBMCs), taken at new diagnosis, from a patient treated with antithyroid drugs. These receptor sequences come from a female donor with Graves disease.

This clonotype has a count of ten or more. The rearrangement joins TRBV12-3 or TRBV12-4 to TRBJ2-1; D possibly corresponds to TRBD2 (6 bases). The CDR3 contains 14 residues. Trimming removed 8 bases at V and 6 bases at J, with 17 bases between. CDR3 sequence reads: CASGDGTRVNEQFF. In DNA, the CDR3 is TGTGCCAGCGGGGATGGGACTCGGGTCAATGAGCAGTTCTTC.

This clonotype was recorded at least ten times. The rearrangement joins TRBV6-2 or TRBV6-3 to TRBJ2-1, with D maybe TRBD1 (6 bases). The CDR3 has 13 amino acids. Germline V CDR1 and CDR2: MNHEY, SVGEGT. The V gene lost 10 bases and the J gene lost 8 bases, with 18 bases spanning the gap. CDR3 loop: CAIHEQGGDEQFF. The DNA for the CDR3 is TGTGCCATCCACGAACAGGGTGGGGATGAGCAGTTCTTC.

As regards this clonotype: Being one base from a much bigger clone, this may be a read error. The conserved phenylalanine or tryptophan normally closing the CDR3 is absent here, so this likely arose from a read error. This rearrangement joins TRBV2 to TRBJ1-3, with D perhaps TRBD1 (6 bases). The CDR3 loop spans 12 amino acids. The ends were cut back, 6 bases at V and 3 bases at J, with 6 bases in the middle. Germline V CDR1 and CDR2: SNHLY, FYNNEI. The CDR3 region has the DNA TGTGCCAGCAGGACAGGTGGAAACACCATATATCTT. Translation: CASRTGGNTIYL.

This clonotype was detected ten times or more. The chain joins TRBV3-1 to TRBJ2-7, with 9 bases fitting TRBD1. The junction had 3 bases not matched to a gene; V was cut back by 1 base and J by 11 bases. The germline V gene encodes CDR1 LGHDT and CDR2 YNNKEL (reference sequence). The CDR3 length is 12 residues. In nucleotides, the CDR3 is TGTGCCAGCAGCCAAGGGGACAGGGTAAAGTACTTC. It codes for CASSQGDRVKYF.

The J gene is TRBJ1-1, the V gene TRBV2, with 8 nucleotides matching TRBD1. The germline CDR1 and CDR2 sequences are SNHLY and FYNNEI. The CDR3 totals 13 residues. The J segment lost 5 bases and the V segment lost 6 bases, leaving 5 bases of the junction unmatched. The CDR3 DNA reads TGTGCCAGCAGCGCCGACAGGGGAACTGAAGCTTTCTTT. Its translation: CASSADRGTEAFF.

Concerning this clonotype: A single base separates this from a much larger clone, so it may be a read error. V is TRBV3-1 and J is TRBJ2-5; tentative D call: TRBD2 (5 bases). Deletions cut 3 bases from V and 9 bases from J, with 17 bases between. The CDR3 extends over 14 amino acids. Germline CDR1 is LGHDT and CDR2 is YNNKEL (reference sequence). For the CDR3, the DNA is TGTGCCAGCAGCCATTCCGGGAAGGCGGAGGCCCAGTACTTC. Protein product: CASSHSGKAEAQYF.

This chain joins TRBV28 and TRBJ1-5; tentative D call: TRBD1 (5 bases). V shed 7 bases and J shed 0 bases, with 13 bases lying between them. This CDR3 region has 15 residues. The germline CDR1 and CDR2 sequences are MDHEN and SYDVKM. CDR3 in amino acids: CASIGQGYSNQPQHF. CDR3 in DNA: TGTGCCAGCATTGGCCAGGGATATAGCAATCAGCCCCAGCATTTT. The entire variable domain, with the rest obtained from reference TRBV28 and TRBJ1-5, is as follows: DVKVTQSSRYLVKRTGEKVFLECVQDMDHENMFWYRQDPGLGLRLIYFSYDVKMKEKGDIPEGYSVSREKKERFSLILESASTNQTSMYLCASIGQGYSNQPQHFGDGTRLSIL.

This clonotype occurred many times. The V and J genes are TRBV20-1 and TRBJ1-6, with D perhaps TRBD1 (5 bases). Trimming shortened V by 4 bases and J by 14 bases, and 18 bases separated the two germline ends. The CDR3 totals 13 residues. Germline lookup yields CDR1 DFQATT and CDR2 SNEGSKA (reference sequence). This CDR3 reads CSATIGGVSALHF. CDR3 DNA sequence: TGCAGTGCTACGATCGGAGGGGTTTCGGCCCTCCACTTT.

This clonotype has at least ten counts. The J gene is TRBJ2-1, the V gene TRBV5-1; D remains unclear. Germline V CDR1 and CDR2: SGHRS, YFSETQ. V lost 1 base to trimming and J lost 6 bases, with 14 bases between them. The CDR3 has 15 residues. Here the CDR3 reads CASSLSITDTNEQFF. The DNA for the CDR3 is TGCGCCAGCAGCTTGAGTATTACGGATACCAATGAGCAGTTCTTC. Filled out from reference TRBV5-1 and TRBJ2-1, the complete variable domain reads KAGVTQTPRYLIKTRGQQVTLSCSPISGHRSVSWYQQTPGQGLQFLFEYFSETQRNKGNFPGRFSGRQFSNSRSEMNVSTLELGDSALYLCASSLSITDTNEQFFGPGTRLTVL.

V is TRBV4-2 and J is TRBJ2-5, with TRBD2 matching 12 bases. Per germline, CDR1 LGHNA and CDR2 YNFKEQ. Trimming removed 2 bases from V and 1 base from J; junction bases left unmatched: 2. The CDR3 covers 16 residues. DNA of the CDR3: TGTGCCAGCAGCCAAAAGGGACTAGCGGGCCAAGAGACCCAGTACTTC. The encoded protein is CASSQKGLAGQETQYF.

This clonotype appeared many times. The V and J genes are TRBV11-2 and TRBJ1-3, with D hard to call. The V gene lost 2 bases and the J gene lost 2 bases, with 16 bases spanning the gap. In germline, CDR1 is SGHAT, CDR2 FQNNGV. The CDR3 sequence is 17 residues long. The CDR3 region has the DNA TGTGCCAGCAGCTTATTCCTCGGAAGCGCACCTGGAAACACCATATATTTT. Encoded protein: CASSLFLGSAPGNTIYF.

This clonotype was found many times. CDR3 sequence (DNA): TGTGCCAGCAGTTACGGCGACGGCTACGAGCAGTACTTC. It specifies CASSYGDGYEQYF. The rearrangement joins TRBV6-5 to TRBJ2-7; D gene unclear. With 2 bases removed from V and 3 bases from J, the gap between germline ends came to 8 bases. Germline assignment: CDR1 MNHEY and CDR2 SVGAGI. The CDR3 consists of 13 residues.

This clonotype has a count of ten or more. The chain is built from TRBV18 and TRBJ1-5; D might be TRBD1 (5 bases). V was shortened by 2 bases and J by 0 bases, with 11 bases between the two germline ends. The CDR3 has 16 residues. Per the germline V gene, CDR1 is KGHSH and CDR2 is LQKENI. The CDR3 spells CASSPLPGLSNQPQHF. The CDR3 DNA is TGTGCCAGCTCACCATTGCCAGGGCTTAGCAATCAGCCCCAGCATTTT.

This clonotype was seen repeatedly, ten times or more. The rearrangement joins TRBV9 to TRBJ2-7; 11 bases match TRBD2. With 4 bases clipped from V and 5 bases from J, the junction kept 8 bases outside the gene matches. CDR1 and CDR2 (germline): SGDLS, YYNGEE. The CDR3 has 15 residues. The CDR3 spells CASSPDPLAGDEQYF. Here the CDR3 DNA reads TGTGCCAGCAGCCCAGACCCACTAGCGGGAGACGAGCAGTACTTC.

This clonotype was detected many times. The chain recombines TRBV5-1 with TRBJ2-7, with 11 positions matching TRBD1. This CDR3 has 16 amino acids. The V and J ends lost 6 bases and 6 bases, in that order; junction bases with no gene match: 14. Germline CDR1 reads SGHRS; CDR2 reads YFSETQ. Here the CDR3 reads CASTQQSGQGAGEQYF. The CDR3 DNA follows: TGCGCCAGCACCCAGCAGTCAGGACAGGGGGCTGGCGAGCAGTACTTC.

This clonotype was detected many times. This chain connects TRBV19 to TRBJ2-2; no firm D call. The V gene lost 0 bases and the J gene lost 6 bases, with 5 bases spanning the gap. The CDR3 extends over 13 amino acids. Germline values: CDR1 LNHDA, CDR2 SQIVND (reference sequence). CDR3 protein: CASSIEGPGELFF. CDR3 nucleotide sequence: TGTGCCAGTAGTATAGAAGGTCCCGGGGAGCTGTTTTTT.

This clonotype turned up a few times. V is TRBV19 and J is TRBJ1-3, with 7 positions matching TRBD1. Germline V gene data show CDR1 as LNHDA and CDR2 as SQIVND (reference sequence). This CDR3 region has 17 residues. Trimming cost V 6 bases and J 0 bases; bases outside gene matches: 11. The CDR3, as DNA: TGTGCCAGTAGCCTAATCGCCGGGACAGCCTCTGGAAACACCATATATTTT. Translation gives CASSLIAGTASGNTIYF.

This clonotype came up many times. The rearrangement joins TRBV7-2 to TRBJ2-5, with 7 bases matching TRBD2. The CDR3 loop spans 14 amino acids. The junction had 5 bases not matched to a gene; V was cut back by 2 bases and J by 5 bases. Germline CDR1 SGHTA, CDR2 FQGNSA. CDR3 sequence: CASSLLGGQETQYF. CDR3 nucleotides: TGTGCCAGCAGCTTACTGGGAGGGCAGGAGACCCAGTACTTC.

This clonotype was detected many times. The chain carries TRBV29-1 and TRBJ2-1; TRBD2 matches at 9 bases. The CDR3 consists of 17 residues. Germline V lookup: CDR1 SQVTM, CDR2 ANQGSEA. Germline trimming cut 1 base from V and 3 bases from J; bases unmatched to any gene: 10. CDR3 residues: CSVEGLAARTHYNEQFF. The DNA for the CDR3 is TGCAGCGTTGAAGGACTAGCGGCAAGAACGCACTACAATGAGCAGTTCTTC.

This clonotype was recorded many times. The chain uses TRBV10-3 and TRBJ2-1; TRBD2 matches 11 bases. The V gene end was trimmed by 6 bases and the J gene end by 7 bases; junction bases not matched to a gene: 8. This CDR3 region has 15 residues. Per the germline V gene, CDR1 is ENHRY and CDR2 is SYGVKD. CDR3 residues: CAIRPLAGDLNEQFF. CDR3 bases: TGTGCCATCAGACCACTAGCGGGAGATCTGAATGAGCAGTTCTTC.

This clonotype has a count of ten or more. This chain joins TRBV18 and TRBJ1-5, with D uncertain. The V and J ends lost 1 base and 4 bases respectively, with 8 bases between them. The CDR3 consists of 14 residues. Germline CDR1 and CDR2: KGHSH and LQKENI. The CDR3 DNA reads as TGTGCCAGCTCACCACAGGCAGCTAATCAGCCCCAGCATTTT. Its translation: CASSPQAANQPQHF.

The genes are TRBV4-3 and TRBJ2-7; 13 positions match TRBD2. This CDR3 region has 20 residues. Germline V gives CDR1 LGHNA, CDR2 YSLEER. V lost 2 bases and J lost 1; bases outside the gene matches: 14. CDR3 sequence: CASSQTPVTSGRPRSYEQYF. CDR3 bases: TGCGCCAGCAGCCAAACCCCCGTGACTAGCGGGAGGCCGCGGTCCTACGAGCAGTACTTC.